This TCR beta chain was sequenced in a study of blood T cell repertoires in COVID-19. Study-wide context: Acute and convalescent COVID-19 specimens originated in the United States, Italy and Spain.

Per the study methods: Reference gene primer amplification gave estimated nucleated cell counts. Profiling relied on immunoSEQ multiplex PCR, and the TCRdb table lists in-frame clones only, not all of them. V and J calls plus clone size are reproduced from that table; the DNA served to infer D and trimming. The table shows some 310,000 clones, with around 87% occurring only once. Germline lookup yields CDR1 SQVTM and CDR2 ANQGSEA. CDR3 length: 13 residues. The V end lost 3 bases, the J end lost 5 bases, and 13 bases lay between the germline ends. Sequencing used peripheral blood. This TCR came from a man aged 50-59 years with active or convalescent COVID-19. The V gene is TRBV29-1, the J gene TRBJ1-2; the D gene is possibly TRBD1 (6 bases). The CDR3: CSVEGHTSYGYTF. DNA of the CDR3: TGCAGCGTTGAGGGACACACTTCATATGGCTACACCTTC.